The subject of this entry is one TCR beta chain. Its antigen is not identified. Repertoires were generated with immunoSEQ multiplex PCR, while TCRdb's copy carries only in-frame clones and drops some. The data show 600,000 to 750,000 clones, 72% seen once. The data stem from a study of shared clonotypes between healthy human individuals. Study-wide results and limits: Some clonotypes were shared by all four sorted-subset donors, while others were not shared. The non-shared ones had lower generation probabilities than the shared ones. Estimated clonotype richness was generally higher in naive than memory subsets.

Sample: memory CD4+ T cells sorted from blood. Subset specified: CD45RA-negative fraction. This receptor was obtained from a woman aged 25 to 39 in good health.

CDR3 nucleotides: TGTGCCAGCAGCTTACCCGGTTACAACACCGGGGAGCTGTTTTTT. Translating it yields CASSLPGYNTGELFF. The V call is TRBV5-4, the J call TRBJ2-2; no clear D gene. CDR3 size: 15 residues. CDR1 SGHNT and CDR2 YYREEE come from the germline V gene (reference sequence). V was trimmed by 2 bases and J by 2 bases, leaving 10 bases between them.